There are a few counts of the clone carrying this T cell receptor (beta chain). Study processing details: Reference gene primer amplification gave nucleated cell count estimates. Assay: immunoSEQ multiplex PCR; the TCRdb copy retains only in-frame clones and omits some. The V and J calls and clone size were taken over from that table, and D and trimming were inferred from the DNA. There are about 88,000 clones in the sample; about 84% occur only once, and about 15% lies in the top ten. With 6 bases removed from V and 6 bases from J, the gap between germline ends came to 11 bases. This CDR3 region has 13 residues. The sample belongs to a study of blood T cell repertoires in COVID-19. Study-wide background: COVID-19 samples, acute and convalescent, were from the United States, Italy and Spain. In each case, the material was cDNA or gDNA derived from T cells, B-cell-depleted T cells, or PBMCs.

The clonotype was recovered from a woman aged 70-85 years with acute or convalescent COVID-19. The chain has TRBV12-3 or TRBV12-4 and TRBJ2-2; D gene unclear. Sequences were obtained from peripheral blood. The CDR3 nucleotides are TGTGCCAGCAGAGTTGAGGCGGCCGGGGAGCTGTTTTTT. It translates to CASRVEAAGELFF.